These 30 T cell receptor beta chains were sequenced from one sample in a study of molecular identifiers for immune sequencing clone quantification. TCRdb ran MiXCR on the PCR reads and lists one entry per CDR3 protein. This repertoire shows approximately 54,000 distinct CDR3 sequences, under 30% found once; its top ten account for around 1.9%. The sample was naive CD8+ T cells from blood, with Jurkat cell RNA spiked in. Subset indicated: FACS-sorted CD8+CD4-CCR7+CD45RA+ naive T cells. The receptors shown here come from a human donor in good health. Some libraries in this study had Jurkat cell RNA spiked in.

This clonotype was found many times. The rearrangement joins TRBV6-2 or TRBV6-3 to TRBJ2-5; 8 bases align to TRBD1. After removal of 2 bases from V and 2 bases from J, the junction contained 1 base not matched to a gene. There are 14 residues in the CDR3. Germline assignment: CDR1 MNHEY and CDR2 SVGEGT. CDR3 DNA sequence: TGTGCCAGCAGTTACAACAGGGGGCAAGAGACCCAGTACTTC. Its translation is CASSYNRGQETQYF.

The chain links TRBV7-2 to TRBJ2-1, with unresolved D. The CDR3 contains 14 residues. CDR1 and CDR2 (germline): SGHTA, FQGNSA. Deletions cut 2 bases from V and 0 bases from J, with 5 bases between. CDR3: CASSLLSSYNEQFF. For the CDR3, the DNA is TGTGCCAGCAGCTTACTCAGCTCCTACAATGAGCAGTTCTTC.

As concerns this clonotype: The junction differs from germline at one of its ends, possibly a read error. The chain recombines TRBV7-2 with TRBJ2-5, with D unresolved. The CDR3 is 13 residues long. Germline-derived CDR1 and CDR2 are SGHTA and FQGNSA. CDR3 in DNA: TGTGCCAGCAGCTTAGAAACGCGAGAGGCCCAGTACTTC. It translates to CASSLETREAQYF.

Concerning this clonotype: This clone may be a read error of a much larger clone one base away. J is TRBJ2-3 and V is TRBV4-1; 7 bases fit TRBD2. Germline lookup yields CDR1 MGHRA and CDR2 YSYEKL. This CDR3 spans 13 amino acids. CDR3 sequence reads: CASSRTRSSSLVF. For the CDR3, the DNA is TGCGCCAGCAGCCGGACTAGATCGTCGAGTCTAGTTTTT.

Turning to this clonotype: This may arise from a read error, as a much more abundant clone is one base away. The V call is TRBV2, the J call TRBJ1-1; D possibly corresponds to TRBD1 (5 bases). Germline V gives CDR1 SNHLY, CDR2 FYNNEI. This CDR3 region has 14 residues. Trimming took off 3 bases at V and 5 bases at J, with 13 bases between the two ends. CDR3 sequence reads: CASSEEGIKTEAFF. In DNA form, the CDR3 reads TGTGCCAGCAGTGAGGAGGGGATAAAGACTGAAGCTTTCTTT.

This CDR3 reads CASSMGNTGGAFF. As DNA, the CDR3 is TGTGCCAGTAGTATGGGAAATACTGGTGGGGCTTTCTTT. This chain links TRBV19 with TRBJ1-1; D call uncertain. Germline loops: CDR1 LNHDA, CDR2 SQIVND (reference sequence). CDR3 length equals 13 residues. V lost 3 bases, J lost 11 bases, and 16 bases lay in between.

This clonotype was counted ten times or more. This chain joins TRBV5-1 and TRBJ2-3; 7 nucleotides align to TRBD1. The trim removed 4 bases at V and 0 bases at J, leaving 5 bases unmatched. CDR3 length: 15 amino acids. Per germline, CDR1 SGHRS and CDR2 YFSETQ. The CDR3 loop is CASSPRDRSTDTQYF. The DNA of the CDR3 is TGCGCCAGCAGCCCCCGGGACAGAAGCACAGATACGCAGTATTTT.

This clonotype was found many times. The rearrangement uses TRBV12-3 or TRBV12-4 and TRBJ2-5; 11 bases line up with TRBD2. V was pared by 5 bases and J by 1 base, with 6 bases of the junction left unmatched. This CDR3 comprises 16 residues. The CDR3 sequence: CASSPRLAGTQETQYF. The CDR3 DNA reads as TGTGCCAGCAGTCCCAGACTAGCGGGGACCCAAGAGACCCAGTACTTC.

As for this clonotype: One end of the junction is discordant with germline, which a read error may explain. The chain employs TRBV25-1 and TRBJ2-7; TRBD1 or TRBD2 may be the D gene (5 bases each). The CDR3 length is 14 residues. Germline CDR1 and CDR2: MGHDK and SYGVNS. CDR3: CASSELETDYEQHF. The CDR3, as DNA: TGTGCCAGCAGTGAATTAGAGACAGACTACGAGCAGCACTTC.

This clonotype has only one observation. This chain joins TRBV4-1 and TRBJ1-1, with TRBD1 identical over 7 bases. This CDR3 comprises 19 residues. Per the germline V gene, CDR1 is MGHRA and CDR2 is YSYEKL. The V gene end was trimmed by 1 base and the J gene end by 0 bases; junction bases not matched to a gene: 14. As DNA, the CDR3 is TGCGCCAGCAGCCAAGGCCCCTTCCCGGGACAGTCTGTGAACACTGAAGCTTTCTTT. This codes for CASSQGPFPGQSVNTEAFF.

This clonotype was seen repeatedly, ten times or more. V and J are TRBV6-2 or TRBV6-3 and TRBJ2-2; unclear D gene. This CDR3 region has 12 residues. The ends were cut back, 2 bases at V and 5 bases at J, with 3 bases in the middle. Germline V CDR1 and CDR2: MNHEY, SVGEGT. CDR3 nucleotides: TGTGCCAGCAGTTACCTTACCGGGGAGCTGTTTTTT. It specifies CASSYLTGELFF.

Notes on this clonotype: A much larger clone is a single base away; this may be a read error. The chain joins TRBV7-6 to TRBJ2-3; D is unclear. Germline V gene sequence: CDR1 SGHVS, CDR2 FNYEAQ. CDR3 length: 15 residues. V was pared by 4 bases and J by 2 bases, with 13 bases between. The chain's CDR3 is CASSSVKAYTDTQYF. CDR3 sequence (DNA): TGTGCCAGCAGCTCAGTAAAAGCTTACACAGATACGCAGTATTTT. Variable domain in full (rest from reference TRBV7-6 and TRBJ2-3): GAGVSQSPRYKVTKRGQDVALRCDPISGHVSLYWYRQALGQGPEFLTYFNYEAQQDKSGLPNDRFSAERPEGSISTLTIQRTEQRDSAMYRCASSSVKAYTDTQYFGPGTRLTVL.

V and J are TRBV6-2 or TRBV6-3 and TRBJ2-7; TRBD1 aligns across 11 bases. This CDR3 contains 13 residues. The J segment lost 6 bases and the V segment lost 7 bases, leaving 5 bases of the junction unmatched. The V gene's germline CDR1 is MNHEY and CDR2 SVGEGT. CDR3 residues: CASTWTGGPEQYF. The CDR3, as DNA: TGTGCCAGCACCTGGACAGGGGGCCCCGAGCAGTACTTC.

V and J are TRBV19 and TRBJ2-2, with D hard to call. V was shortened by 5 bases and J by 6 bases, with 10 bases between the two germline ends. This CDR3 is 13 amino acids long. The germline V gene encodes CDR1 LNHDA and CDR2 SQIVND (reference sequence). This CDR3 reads CASSRKSPGELFF. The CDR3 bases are TGTGCCAGTAGTCGAAAGTCTCCCGGGGAGCTGTTTTTT.

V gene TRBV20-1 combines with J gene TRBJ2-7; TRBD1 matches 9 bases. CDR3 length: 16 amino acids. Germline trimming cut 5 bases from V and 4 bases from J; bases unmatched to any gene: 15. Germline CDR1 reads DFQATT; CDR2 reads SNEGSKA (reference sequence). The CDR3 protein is CSARPLGTGPSYEQYF. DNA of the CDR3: TGCAGTGCTCGGCCCCTCGGGACAGGGCCCAGTTACGAGCAGTACTTC.

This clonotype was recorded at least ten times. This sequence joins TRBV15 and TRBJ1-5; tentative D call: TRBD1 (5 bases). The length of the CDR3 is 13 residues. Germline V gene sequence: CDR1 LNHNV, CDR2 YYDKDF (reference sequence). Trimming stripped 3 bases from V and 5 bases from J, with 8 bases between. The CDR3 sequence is CATSSRQYQPQHF. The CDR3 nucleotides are TGTGCCACCAGCAGCCGACAGTATCAGCCCCAGCATTTT. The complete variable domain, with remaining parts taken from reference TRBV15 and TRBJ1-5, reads DAMVIQNPRYQVTQFGKPVTLSCSQTLNHNVMYWYQQKSSQAPKLLFHYYDKDFNNEADTPDNFQSRRPNTSFCFLDIRSPGLGDTAMYLCATSSRQYQPQHFGDGTRLSIL.

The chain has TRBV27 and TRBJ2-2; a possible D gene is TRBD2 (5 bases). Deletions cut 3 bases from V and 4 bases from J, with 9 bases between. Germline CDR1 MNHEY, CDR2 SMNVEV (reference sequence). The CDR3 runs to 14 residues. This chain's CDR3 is CASSFEGGTGELFF. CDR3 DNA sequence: TGTGCCAGCAGTTTCGAGGGTGGCACCGGGGAGCTGTTTTTT.

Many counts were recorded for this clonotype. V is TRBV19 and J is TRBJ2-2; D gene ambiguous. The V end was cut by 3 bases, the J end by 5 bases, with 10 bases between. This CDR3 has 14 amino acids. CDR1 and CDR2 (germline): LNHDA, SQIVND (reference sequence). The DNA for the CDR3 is TGTGCCAGTAGTATCGTAGGTGGGACCGGGGAGCTGTTTTTT. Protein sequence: CASSIVGGTGELFF.

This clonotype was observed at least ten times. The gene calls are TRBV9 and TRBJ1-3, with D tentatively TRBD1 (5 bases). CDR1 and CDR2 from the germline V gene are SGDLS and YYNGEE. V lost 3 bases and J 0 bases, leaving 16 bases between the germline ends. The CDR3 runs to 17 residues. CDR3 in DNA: TGTGCCAGCAGCGGGGGGGACCAACGAATCTCTGGAAACACCATATATTTT. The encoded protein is CASSGGDQRISGNTIYF.

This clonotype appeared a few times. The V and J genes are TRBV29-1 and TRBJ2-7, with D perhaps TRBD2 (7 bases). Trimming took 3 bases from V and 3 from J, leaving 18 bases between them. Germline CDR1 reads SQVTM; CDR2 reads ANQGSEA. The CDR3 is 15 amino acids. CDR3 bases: TGCAGCGTTGAGGAACTAGGAGGGGGGGACTACGAGCAGTACTTC. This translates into CSVEELGGGDYEQYF.

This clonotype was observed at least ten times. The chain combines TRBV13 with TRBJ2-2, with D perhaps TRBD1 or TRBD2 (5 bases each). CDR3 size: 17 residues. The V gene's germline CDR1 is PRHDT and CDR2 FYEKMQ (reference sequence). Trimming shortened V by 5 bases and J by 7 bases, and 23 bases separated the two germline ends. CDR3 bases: TGTGCCAGCAGCCAATCTCTTGGTGGGGACCCACTCGGGGAGCTGTTTTTT. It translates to CASSQSLGGDPLGELFF.

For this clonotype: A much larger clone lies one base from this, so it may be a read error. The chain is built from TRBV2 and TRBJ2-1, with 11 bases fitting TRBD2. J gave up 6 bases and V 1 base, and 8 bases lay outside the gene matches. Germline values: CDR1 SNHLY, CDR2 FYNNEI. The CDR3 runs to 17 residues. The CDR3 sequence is CASSEGVAGGPFNEQFF. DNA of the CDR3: TGTGCCAGCAGTGAAGGTGTAGCGGGAGGGCCGTTCAATGAGCAGTTCTTC.

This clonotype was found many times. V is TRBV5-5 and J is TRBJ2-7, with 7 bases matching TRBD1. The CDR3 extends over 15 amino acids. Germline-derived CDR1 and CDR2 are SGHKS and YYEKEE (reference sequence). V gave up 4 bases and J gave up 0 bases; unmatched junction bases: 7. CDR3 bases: TGTGCCAGCAGCGGAAGGACAGGCAACTCCTACGAGCAGTACTTC. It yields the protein CASSGRTGNSYEQYF.

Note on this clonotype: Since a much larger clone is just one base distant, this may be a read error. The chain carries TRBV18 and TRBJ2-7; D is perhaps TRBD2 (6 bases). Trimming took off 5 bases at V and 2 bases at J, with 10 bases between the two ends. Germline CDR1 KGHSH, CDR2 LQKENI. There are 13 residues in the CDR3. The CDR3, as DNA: TGTGCCAGCTCAGGGGACTGCCCCTACGAGCAGTACTTC. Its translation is CASSGDCPYEQYF.

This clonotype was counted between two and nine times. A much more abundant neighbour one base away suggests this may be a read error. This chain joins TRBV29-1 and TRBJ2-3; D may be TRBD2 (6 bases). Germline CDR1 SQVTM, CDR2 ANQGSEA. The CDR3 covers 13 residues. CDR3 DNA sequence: TGCAACGTTCGGGACTGGAGCACAGATACGCAGTATTTT. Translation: CNVRDWSTDTQYF.

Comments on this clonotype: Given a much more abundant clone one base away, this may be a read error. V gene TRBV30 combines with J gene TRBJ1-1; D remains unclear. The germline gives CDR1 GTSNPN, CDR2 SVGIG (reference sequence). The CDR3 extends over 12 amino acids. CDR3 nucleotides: TGTGTCTGGAGTGTAACGAACACTGAAGCTTTCTTT. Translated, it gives CVWSVTNTEAFF. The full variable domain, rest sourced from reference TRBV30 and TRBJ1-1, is SQTIHQWPATLVQPVGSPLSLECTVEGTSNPNLYWYRQAAGRGLQLLFYSVGIGQISSEVPQNLSASRPQDRQFILSSKKLLLSDSGFYLCVWSVTNTEAFFGQGTRLTVV.

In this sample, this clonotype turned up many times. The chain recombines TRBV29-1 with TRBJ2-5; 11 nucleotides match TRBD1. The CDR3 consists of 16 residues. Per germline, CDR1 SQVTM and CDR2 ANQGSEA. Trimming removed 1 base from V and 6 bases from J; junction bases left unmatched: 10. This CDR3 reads CSVEVRVGQGVQTQYF. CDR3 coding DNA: TGCAGCGTTGAAGTGCGCGTGGGACAGGGGGTGCAGACCCAGTACTTC.

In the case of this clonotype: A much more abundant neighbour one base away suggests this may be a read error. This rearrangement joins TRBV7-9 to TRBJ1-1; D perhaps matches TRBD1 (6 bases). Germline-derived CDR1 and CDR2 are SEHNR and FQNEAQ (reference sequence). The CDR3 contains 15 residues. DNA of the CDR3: TGTGCCAGCAGCCCGCCCGGGGGGGCCGTCACTGATGCTTTCTTT. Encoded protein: CASSPPGGAVTDAFF.

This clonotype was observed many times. The CDR3 spells CASTRRGTGGYNEQFF. In DNA form, the CDR3 reads TGTGCCAGCACCCGACGCGGGACAGGGGGGTACAATGAGCAGTTCTTC. The gene calls are TRBV6-5 and TRBJ2-1, with 11 bases fitting TRBD1. The CDR3 covers 16 residues. Losses at the gene ends were 7 bases for V and 4 bases for J; bases not matched to a gene: 9. Germline V CDR1 and CDR2: MNHEY, SVGAGI.

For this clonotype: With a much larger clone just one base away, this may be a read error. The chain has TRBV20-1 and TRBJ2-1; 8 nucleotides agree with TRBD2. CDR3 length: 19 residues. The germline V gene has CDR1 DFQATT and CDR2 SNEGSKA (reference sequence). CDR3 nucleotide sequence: TGCAGTGCTAATACCGATTCCGGTAGCGGGGTAAACGTTTACAATGAGCGGTTCTTC. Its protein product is CSANTDSGSGVNVYNERFF.